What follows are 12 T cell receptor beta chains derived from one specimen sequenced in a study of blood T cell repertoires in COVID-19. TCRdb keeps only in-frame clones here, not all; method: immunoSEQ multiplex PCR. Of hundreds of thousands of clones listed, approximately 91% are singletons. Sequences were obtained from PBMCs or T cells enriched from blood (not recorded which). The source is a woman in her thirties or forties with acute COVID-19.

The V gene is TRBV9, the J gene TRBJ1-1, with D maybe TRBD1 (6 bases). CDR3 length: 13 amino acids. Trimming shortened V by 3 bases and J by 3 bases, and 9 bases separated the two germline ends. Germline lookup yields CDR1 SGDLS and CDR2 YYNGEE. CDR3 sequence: CASSEGQHTEAFF. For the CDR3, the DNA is TGTGCCAGCAGCGAAGGACAGCACACTGAAGCTTTCTTT.

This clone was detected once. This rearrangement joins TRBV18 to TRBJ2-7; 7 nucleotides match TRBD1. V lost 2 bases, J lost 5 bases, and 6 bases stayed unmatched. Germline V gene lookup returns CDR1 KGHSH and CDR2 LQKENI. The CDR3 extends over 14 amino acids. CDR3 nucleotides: TGTGCCAGCTCACCAAAGACAGGGTACGACGAGCAGTACTTC. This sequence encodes CASSPKTGYDEQYF.

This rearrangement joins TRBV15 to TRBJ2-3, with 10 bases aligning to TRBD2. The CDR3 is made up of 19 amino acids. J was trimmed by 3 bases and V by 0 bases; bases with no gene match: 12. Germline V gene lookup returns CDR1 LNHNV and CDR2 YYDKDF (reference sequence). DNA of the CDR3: TGTGCCACCAGCAGAGATAAGGCTAGCGGGGGAGTGAGAACAGATACGCAGTATTTT. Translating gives CATSRDKASGGVRTDTQYF.

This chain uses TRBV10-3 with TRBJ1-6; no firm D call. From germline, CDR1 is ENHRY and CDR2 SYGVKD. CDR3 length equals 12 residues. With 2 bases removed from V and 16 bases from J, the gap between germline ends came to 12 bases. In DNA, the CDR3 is TGTGCCATCAGTGAGACTAGACAACTACTCCACTTT. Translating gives CAISETRQLLHF.

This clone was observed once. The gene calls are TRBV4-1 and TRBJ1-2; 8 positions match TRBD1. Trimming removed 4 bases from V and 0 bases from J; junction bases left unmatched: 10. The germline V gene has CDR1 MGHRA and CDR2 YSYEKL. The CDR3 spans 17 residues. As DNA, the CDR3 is TGCGCCAGCAGCCCGTCGACAGGGGAAGGGGCTAACTATGGCTACACCTTC. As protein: CASSPSTGEGANYGYTF.

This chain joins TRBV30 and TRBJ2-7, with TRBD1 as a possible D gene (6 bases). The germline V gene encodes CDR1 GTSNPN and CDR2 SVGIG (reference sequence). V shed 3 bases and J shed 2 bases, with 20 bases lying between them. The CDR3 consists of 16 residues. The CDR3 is CAWRIHTGTRTYEQYF. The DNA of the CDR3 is TGTGCCTGGAGAATTCATACCGGGACACGGACCTACGAGCAGTACTTC.

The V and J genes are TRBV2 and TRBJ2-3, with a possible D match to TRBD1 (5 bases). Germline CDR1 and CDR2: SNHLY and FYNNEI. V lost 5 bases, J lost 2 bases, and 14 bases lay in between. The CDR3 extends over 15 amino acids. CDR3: CASSTGRFSTDTQYF. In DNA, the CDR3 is TGTGCCAGCAGTACAGGACGGTTTTCCACAGATACGCAGTATTTT.

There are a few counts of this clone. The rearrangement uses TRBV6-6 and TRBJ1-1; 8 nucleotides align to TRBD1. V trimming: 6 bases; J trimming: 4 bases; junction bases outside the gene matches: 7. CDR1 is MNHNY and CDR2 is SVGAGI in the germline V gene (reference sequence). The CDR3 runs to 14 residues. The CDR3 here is CASSPGGAATEAFF. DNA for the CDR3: TGTGCCAGCAGCCCAGGGGGCGCAGCCACTGAAGCTTTCTTT.

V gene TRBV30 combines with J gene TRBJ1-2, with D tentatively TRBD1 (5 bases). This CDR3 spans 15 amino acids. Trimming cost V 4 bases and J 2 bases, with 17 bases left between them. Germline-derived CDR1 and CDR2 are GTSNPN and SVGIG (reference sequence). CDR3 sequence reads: CAWIPGLGRNYGYTF. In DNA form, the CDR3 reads TGTGCCTGGATTCCAGGGTTAGGGAGGAACTATGGCTACACCTTC. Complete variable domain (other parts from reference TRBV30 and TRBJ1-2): SQTIHQWPATLVQPVGSPLSLECTVEGTSNPNLYWYRQAAGRGLQLLFYSVGIGQISSEVPQNLSASRPQDRQFILSSKKLLLSDSGFYLCAWIPGLGRNYGYTFGSGTRLTVV.

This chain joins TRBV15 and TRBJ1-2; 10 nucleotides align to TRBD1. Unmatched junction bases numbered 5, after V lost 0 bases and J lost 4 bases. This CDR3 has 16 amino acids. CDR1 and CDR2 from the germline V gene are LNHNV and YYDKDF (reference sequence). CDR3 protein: CATSREGQGTTYGYTF. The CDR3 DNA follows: TGTGCCACCAGCAGAGAGGGACAGGGGACAACCTATGGCTACACCTTC. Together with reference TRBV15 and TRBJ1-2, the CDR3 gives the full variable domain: DAMVIQNPRYQVTQFGKPVTLSCSQTLNHNVMYWYQQKSSQAPKLLFHYYDKDFNNEADTPDNFQSRRPNTSFCFLDIRSPGLGDTAMYLCATSREGQGTTYGYTFGSGTRLTVV.

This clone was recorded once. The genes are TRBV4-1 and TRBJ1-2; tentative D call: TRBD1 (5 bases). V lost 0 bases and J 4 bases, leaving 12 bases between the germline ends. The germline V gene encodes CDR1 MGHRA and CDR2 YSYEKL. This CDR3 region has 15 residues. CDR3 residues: CASSQEIVQAYGYTF. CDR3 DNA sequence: TGCGCCAGCAGCCAAGAGATTGTACAGGCCTATGGCTACACCTTC.

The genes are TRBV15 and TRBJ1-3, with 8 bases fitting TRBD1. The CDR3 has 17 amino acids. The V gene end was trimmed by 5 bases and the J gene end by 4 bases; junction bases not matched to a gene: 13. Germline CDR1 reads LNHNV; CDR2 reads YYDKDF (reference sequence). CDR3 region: CATSGRTGPKAGNTIYF. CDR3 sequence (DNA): TGTGCCACCAGCGGCCGGACAGGGCCTAAGGCAGGAAACACCATATATTTT. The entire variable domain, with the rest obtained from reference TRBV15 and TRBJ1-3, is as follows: DAMVIQNPRYQVTQFGKPVTLSCSQTLNHNVMYWYQQKSSQAPKLLFHYYDKDFNNEADTPDNFQSRRPNTSFCFLDIRSPGLGDTAMYLCATSGRTGPKAGNTIYFGEGSWLTVV.